Following are 9 T cell receptor beta chains from one sample sequenced in a study of blood T cell repertoires in COVID-19. Sequenced by immunoSEQ multiplex PCR; TCRdb stores in-frame clones only, minus some. Seen here are some 110,000 clones, under 80% observed once, and the top ten hold 2.5%. What was sequenced was peripheral blood. The source of these receptors is a man aged 45 to 65 with acute or convalescent COVID-19.

The chain's CDR3 is CAWTRTGPYNEQFF. The DNA of the CDR3 is TGTGCCTGGACTCGGACAGGGCCGTACAATGAGCAGTTCTTC. The chain combines TRBV30 with TRBJ2-1; 8 nucleotides agree with TRBD1. Germline CDR1 GTSNPN, CDR2 SVGIG (reference sequence). The junction had 6 bases not matched to a gene; V was cut back by 4 bases and J by 4 bases. CDR3 length: 14 residues. The variable domain in full, completed from reference TRBV30 and TRBJ2-1, reads SQTIHQWPATLVQPVGSPLSLECTVEGTSNPNLYWYRQAAGRGLQLLFYSVGIGQISSEVPQNLSASRPQDRQFILSSKKLLLSDSGFYLCAWTRTGPYNEQFFGPGTRLTVL.

The table lists this clone with a few counts. The genes are TRBV9 and TRBJ1-3; D is unclear. The CDR3 length is 15 residues. V gave up 0 bases and J gave up 0 bases, with 7 bases separating them. From germline, CDR1 is SGDLS and CDR2 YYNGEE. For the CDR3, the DNA is TGTGCCAGCAGCGTAGACCAGATCTCTGGAAACACCATATATTTT. Protein: CASSVDQISGNTIYF.

The rearrangement uses TRBV2 and TRBJ1-5; 9 nucleotides agree with TRBD1. CDR3 length equals 15 residues. CDR1 and CDR2 (germline): SNHLY, FYNNEI. V was clipped by 0 bases and J by 5 bases; unmatched bases: 2. This CDR3 reads CASSEARQGDQPQHF. The CDR3, as DNA: TGTGCCAGCAGTGAAGCGCGACAGGGGGATCAGCCCCAGCATTTT.

The V gene is TRBV7-8, the J gene TRBJ1-1; 7 bases are a match to TRBD1. Trimming cost V 5 bases and J 4 bases; bases outside gene matches: 7. CDR3 length equals 14 residues. Germline assignment: CDR1 SGHVS and CDR2 FQNEAQ. CDR3 residues: CASSPHRGGTEAFF. The CDR3 nucleotides are TGTGCCAGCAGCCCGCACAGGGGTGGCACTGAAGCTTTCTTT.

The chain carries TRBV10-2 and TRBJ1-1; D uncertain. The CDR3 runs 11 residues. V was cut by 1 base and J by 8 bases, with 5 bases left in between. The V gene's germline CDR1 is WSHSY and CDR2 SAAADI. CDR3 sequence (DNA): TGCGCCAGCAGTGAGTTCGTGGAAGCTTTCTTT. As protein: CASSEFVEAFF.

The rearrangement links TRBV6-5 to TRBJ2-2; 8 bases are shared with TRBD1. Trimming at V came to 0 bases and at J to 5 bases, leaving 5 bases not matched to a gene. The CDR3 consists of 16 residues. Looked up from germline, CDR1 is MNHEY and CDR2 is SVGAGI. The chain's CDR3 is CASSYSLTGGTGELFF. In DNA, the CDR3 is TGTGCCAGCAGTTACTCGCTAACAGGGGGGACCGGGGAGCTGTTTTTT.

The chain links TRBV19 to TRBJ1-1; D is possibly TRBD1 (6 bases). V was clipped by 4 bases and J by 5 bases, with 23 bases between them. The CDR3 spans 17 residues. CDR1 is LNHDA and CDR2 is SQIVND in the germline V gene (reference sequence). DNA for the CDR3: TGTGCCAGTAGTAATCCGGACAGACGGGGGAGGGGAACTGAAGCTTTCTTT. It is translated as CASSNPDRRGRGTEAFF.

The gene calls are TRBV6-5 and TRBJ1-1; the match to TRBD1 covers 9 bases. Germline V lookup: CDR1 MNHEY, CDR2 SVGAGI. There are 16 residues in the CDR3. The junction had 7 bases not matched to a gene; V was cut back by 2 bases and J by 3 bases. CDR3 in amino acids: CASSYPPGTGYTEAFF. In DNA form, the CDR3 reads TGTGCCAGCAGTTACCCCCCCGGGACAGGGTACACTGAAGCTTTCTTT.

The CDR3 DNA reads as TGTGCCAGCTCAGGGGCTGGGGACACTGAAGCTTTCTTT. Amino acid sequence: CASSGAGDTEAFF. This chain joins TRBV18 and TRBJ1-1; maybe TRBD1 (5 bases). CDR3 length: 13 residues. V shed 5 bases and J shed 3 bases, with 10 bases lying between them. Looked up from germline, CDR1 is KGHSH and CDR2 is LQKENI.